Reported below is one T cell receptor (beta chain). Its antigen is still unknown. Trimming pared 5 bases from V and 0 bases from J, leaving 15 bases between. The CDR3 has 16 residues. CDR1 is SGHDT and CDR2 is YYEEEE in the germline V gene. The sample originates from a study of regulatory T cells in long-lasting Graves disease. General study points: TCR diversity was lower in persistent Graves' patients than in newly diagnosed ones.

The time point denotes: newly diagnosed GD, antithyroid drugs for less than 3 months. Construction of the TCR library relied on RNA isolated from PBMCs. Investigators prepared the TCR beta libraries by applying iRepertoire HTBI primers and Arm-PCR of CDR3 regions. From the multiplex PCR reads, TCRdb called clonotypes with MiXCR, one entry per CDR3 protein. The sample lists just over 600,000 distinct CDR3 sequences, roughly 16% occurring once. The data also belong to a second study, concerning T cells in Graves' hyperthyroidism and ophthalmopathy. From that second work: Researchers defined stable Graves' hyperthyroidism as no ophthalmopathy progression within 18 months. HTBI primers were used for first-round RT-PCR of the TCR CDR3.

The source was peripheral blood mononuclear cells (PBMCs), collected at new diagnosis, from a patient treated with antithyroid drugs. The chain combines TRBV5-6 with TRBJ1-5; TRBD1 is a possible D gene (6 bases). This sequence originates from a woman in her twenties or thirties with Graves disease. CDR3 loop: CASRRYRDYSNQPQHF. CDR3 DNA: TGTGCCAGCAGACGTTACAGGGATTATAGCAATCAGCCCCAGCATTTT.